This TCR beta chain was sequenced in a study of graft-versus-host responses after intestinal transplantation. Overall study context: Every recipient had anti-thymocyte globulin induction and 3 to 4 years of tacrolimus plus steroids.

To note about this clone: No antigen is known for it.

Sequencing used immunoSEQ multiplex PCR; TCRdb keeps in-frame clones, though not all of them. The data show fewer than 95,000 clones, roughly 93% seen once. Study-level findings and limits: The marrow of recipients harbored GvH clones, and ileum or blood showed some of them first. GvH clone levels peaked in circulation, and this peak was associated with early post-transplant HvG declines.

Deletions cut 1 base from V and 3 bases from J, with 12 bases between. CDR1 is GTSNPN and CDR2 is SVGIG in the germline V gene (reference sequence). CDR3 length equals 14 residues. This chain links TRBV30 with TRBJ1-1; tentative D call: TRBD1 (6 bases). The sequencing here drew on unstimulated CD8+ T cells sorted from spleen or lymph node cells, taken before intestinal transplant. The TCR sequence derives from a human donor who received an intestinal transplant. CDR3 bases: TGTGCCTGGAGTGCGGGAGGGGGGGACACTGAAGCTTTCTTT. Protein: CAWSAGGGDTEAFF.